The clone carrying this TCR beta chain was counted between two and nine times. Its specificity is not known. TCRdb reanalysed the 5' RACE reads using MiXCR and keeps one entry per CDR3 protein. The repertoire holds roughly 110,000 distinct CDR3 sequences, with around an eighth as singletons. Germline V gene lookup returns CDR1 SGHRS and CDR2 YFSETQ. This CDR3 is built from 13 residues. Trimming left V 0 bases short and J 1 base short, with 4 bases between. This record comes from a study of T-cell memory formation after mild COVID-19. Overall study findings and caveats: Prior to infection, memory already included some responding clones, suggesting cross-reactive memory joined.

V and J are TRBV5-1 and TRBJ1-1; D unclear. This receptor was identified in an adult woman who had mild COVID-19 (a few samples of this study predate the infection). Cell type and time point are not known. The specimen was PBMCs or a T cell subset sorted from them (not recorded which). CDR3: CASSLDANTEAFF. The CDR3 DNA follows: TGCGCCAGCAGCTTGGACGCGAACACTGAAGCTTTCTTT.